This paragraph reports one T cell receptor beta chain. What it binds is not known. This record comes from a study of T cell responses to AZD1222 COVID-19 vaccine. Findings and caveats of the study: Unmutated variant regions are reportedly targeted by nearly half of spike-specific TCRs. No day 14 peak samples; only post-peak repertoires were characterized.

Some clones are missing from TCRdb's copy, which holds only in-frame ones; the method was immunoSEQ multiplex PCR. The sample records 120,000 to 150,000 clones, roughly 88% being singletons. Germline assignment: CDR1 SGHTA and CDR2 FQGNSA. CDR3 length equals 14 residues. V was cut by 3 bases and J by 2 bases, with 8 bases left in between. The material sequenced was peripheral blood, taken on day 0 of AZD1222 vaccination. The chain links TRBV7-2 to TRBJ1-5; no firm D call. The TCR was taken from an adult in good health. The CDR3 DNA reads TGTGCCAGCAGCTTTACGACGGGCAATCAGCCCCAGCATTTT. Encoded protein: CASSFTTGNQPQHF.